This TCR beta chain was sequenced for a study of cytotoxic CD8 clonotypes in ibrutinib-treated CLL. Study summary: Patient counts were around 11 relapsed/refractory, 15 treatment-naive and fewer than 18 IGHV unmutated. Response samples followed a median 12 months of treatment, range 6 to 36.

CDR3 length equals 15 residues. V shed 5 bases, J shed 9 bases, and the junction held 6 bases outside the gene matches. Germline values: CDR1 MNHEY, CDR2 SVGAGI. TCRdb's copy holds only in-frame clones and misses some; the assay was immunoSEQ multiplex PCR. The table records some 130,000 clones, 85% to 95% of them present only once. This TCR derives from a human donor with chronic lymphocytic leukemia. The sequencing here drew on PBMCs, taken after 12 months of ibrutinib treatment. This chain joins TRBV6-5 and TRBJ2-1; 14 bases match TRBD2. This CDR3 reads CASSTTSGRAGEQFF. In DNA form, the CDR3 reads TGTGCCAGCAGTACGACTAGCGGGAGGGCCGGTGAGCAGTTCTTC.